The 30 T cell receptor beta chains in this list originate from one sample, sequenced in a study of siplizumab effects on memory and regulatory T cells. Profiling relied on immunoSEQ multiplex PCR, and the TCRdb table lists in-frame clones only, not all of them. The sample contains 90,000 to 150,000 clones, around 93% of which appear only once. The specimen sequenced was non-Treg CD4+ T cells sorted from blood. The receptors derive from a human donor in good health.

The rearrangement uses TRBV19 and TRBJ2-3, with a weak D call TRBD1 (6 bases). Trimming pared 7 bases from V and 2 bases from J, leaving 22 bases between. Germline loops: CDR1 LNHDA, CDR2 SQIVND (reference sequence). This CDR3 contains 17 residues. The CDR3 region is CASTRGFGGQITDTQYF. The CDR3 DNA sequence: TGTGCCAGTACCAGGGGATTTGGGGGACAAATCACAGATACGCAGTATTTT.

The CDR3 sequence: CASSVTSGNTEAFF. The CDR3 bases are TGTGCCAGCAGCGTAACTTCGGGGAACACTGAAGCTTTCTTT. The chain joins TRBV9 to TRBJ1-1; D gene ambiguous. The CDR3 consists of 14 residues. Germline CDR1 SGDLS, CDR2 YYNGEE. V lost 1 base, J lost 1 base, and 8 bases lay in between.

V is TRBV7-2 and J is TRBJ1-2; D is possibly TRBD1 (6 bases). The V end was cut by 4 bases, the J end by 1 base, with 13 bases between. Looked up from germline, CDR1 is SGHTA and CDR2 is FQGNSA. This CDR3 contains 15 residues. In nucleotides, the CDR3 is TGTGCCAGCAGCTCCTTTTGGACAGTTAACTATGGCTACACCTTC. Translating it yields CASSSFWTVNYGYTF.

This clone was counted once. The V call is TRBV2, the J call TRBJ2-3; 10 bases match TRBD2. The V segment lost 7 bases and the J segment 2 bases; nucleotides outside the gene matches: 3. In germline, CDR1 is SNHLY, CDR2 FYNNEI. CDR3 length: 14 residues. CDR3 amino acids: CASNSGGITDTQYF. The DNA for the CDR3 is TGTGCCAGCAATAGCGGGGGGATCACAGATACGCAGTATTTT. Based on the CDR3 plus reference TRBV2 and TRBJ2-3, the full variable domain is EPEVTQTPSHQVTQMGQEVILRCVPISNHLYFYWYRQILGQKVEFLVSFYNNEISEKSEIFDDQFSVERPDGSNFTLKIRSTKLEDSAMYFCASNSGGITDTQYFGPGTRLTVL.

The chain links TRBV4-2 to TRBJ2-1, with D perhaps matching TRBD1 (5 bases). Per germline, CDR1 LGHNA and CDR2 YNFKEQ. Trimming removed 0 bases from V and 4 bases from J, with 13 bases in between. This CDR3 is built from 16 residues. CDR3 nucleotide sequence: TGTGCCAGCAGCCAAGAATGGGCAACAGGATACAATGAGCAGTTCTTC. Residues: CASSQEWATGYNEQFF.

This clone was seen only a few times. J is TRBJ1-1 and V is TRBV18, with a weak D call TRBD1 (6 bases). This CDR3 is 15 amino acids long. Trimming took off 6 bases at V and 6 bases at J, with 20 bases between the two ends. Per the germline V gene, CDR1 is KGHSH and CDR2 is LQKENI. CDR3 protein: CASSRNKDSNSEAFF. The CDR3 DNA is TGTGCCAGCTCCCGGAATAAGGACAGTAATTCTGAAGCTTTCTTT.

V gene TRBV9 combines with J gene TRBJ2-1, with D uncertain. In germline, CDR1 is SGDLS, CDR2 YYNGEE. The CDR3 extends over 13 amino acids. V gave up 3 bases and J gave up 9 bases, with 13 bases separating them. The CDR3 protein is CASSAPSLREQFF. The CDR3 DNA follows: TGTGCCAGCAGCGCCCCTTCGCTTCGTGAGCAGTTCTTC.

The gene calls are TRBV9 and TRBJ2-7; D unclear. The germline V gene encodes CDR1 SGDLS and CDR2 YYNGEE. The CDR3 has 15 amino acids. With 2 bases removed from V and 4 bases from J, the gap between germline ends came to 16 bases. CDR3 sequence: CASSVYETVGYEQYF. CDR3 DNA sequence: TGTGCCAGCAGCGTGTACGAGACTGTGGGATACGAGCAGTACTTC.

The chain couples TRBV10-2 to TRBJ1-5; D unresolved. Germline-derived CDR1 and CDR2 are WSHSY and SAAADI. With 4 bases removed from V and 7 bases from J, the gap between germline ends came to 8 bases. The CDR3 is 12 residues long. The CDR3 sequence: CASSVVSQPQHF. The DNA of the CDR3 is TGCGCCAGCAGTGTGGTGTCGCAGCCCCAGCATTTT.

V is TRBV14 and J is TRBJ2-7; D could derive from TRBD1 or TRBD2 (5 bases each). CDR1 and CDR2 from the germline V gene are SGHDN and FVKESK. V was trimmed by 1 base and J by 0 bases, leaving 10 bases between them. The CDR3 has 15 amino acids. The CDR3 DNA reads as TGTGCCAGCAGCCAAGGACGGGGCAGCTCCTACGAGCAGTACTTC. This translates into CASSQGRGSSYEQYF. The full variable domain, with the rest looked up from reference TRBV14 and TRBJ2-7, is EAGVTQFPSHSVIEKGQTVTLRCDPISGHDNLYWYRRVMGKEIKFLLHFVKESKQDESGMPNNRFLAERTGGTYSTLKVQPAELEDSGVYFCASSQGRGSSYEQYFGPGTRLTVT.

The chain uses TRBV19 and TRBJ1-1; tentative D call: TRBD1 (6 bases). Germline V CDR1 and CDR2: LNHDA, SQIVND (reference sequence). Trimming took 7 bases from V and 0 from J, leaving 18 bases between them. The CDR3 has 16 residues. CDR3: CASTPGTLLLNTEAFF. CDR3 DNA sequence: TGTGCCAGTACCCCGGGGACACTTTTGTTGAACACTGAAGCTTTCTTT.

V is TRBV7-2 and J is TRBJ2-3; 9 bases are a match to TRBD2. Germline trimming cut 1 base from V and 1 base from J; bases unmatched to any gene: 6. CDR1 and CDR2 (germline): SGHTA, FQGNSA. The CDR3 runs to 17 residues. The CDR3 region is CASSLDRQRGGTDTQYF. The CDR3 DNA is TGTGCCAGCAGCTTAGATCGGCAGCGGGGGGGCACAGATACGCAGTATTTT.

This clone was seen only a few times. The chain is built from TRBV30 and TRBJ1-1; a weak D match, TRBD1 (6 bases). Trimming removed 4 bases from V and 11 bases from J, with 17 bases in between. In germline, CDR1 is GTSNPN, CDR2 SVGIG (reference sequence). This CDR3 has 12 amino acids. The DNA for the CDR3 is TGTGCCTGGAACCCCCCTAGGGGGAATGCTTTCTTT. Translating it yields CAWNPPRGNAFF. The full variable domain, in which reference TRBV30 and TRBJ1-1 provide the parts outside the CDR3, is SQTIHQWPATLVQPVGSPLSLECTVEGTSNPNLYWYRQAAGRGLQLLFYSVGIGQISSEVPQNLSASRPQDRQFILSSKKLLLSDSGFYLCAWNPPRGNAFFGQGTRLTVV.

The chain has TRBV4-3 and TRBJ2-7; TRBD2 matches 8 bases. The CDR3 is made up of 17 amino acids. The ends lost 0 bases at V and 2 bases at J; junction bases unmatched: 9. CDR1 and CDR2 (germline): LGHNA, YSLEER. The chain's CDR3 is CASSQDGGSGAAYEQYF. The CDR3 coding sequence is TGCGCCAGCAGCCAAGATGGCGGTAGCGGGGCCGCCTACGAGCAGTACTTC.

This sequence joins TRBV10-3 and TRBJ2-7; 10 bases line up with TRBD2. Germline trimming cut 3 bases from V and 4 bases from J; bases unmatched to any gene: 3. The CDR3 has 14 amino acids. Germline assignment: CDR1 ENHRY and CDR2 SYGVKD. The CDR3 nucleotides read TGTGCCATCAGTGAACGGACTAGCGGTTACGAGCAGTACTTC. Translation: CAISERTSGYEQYF.

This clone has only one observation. CDR3 coding DNA: TGTGCCAGCAGTAGCCGCTACGAGCAGTACTTC. This gives the protein CASSSRYEQYF. J is TRBJ2-7 and V is TRBV6-5; D ambiguous. This CDR3 spans 11 amino acids. Germline-derived CDR1 and CDR2 are MNHEY and SVGAGI. Trimming pared 5 bases from V and 3 bases from J, leaving 5 bases between.

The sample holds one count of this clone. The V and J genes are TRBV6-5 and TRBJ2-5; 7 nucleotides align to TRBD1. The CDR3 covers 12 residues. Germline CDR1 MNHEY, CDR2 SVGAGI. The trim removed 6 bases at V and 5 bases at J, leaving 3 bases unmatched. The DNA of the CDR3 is TGTGCCAGCAGATCGGACAGGGAGACCCAGTACTTC. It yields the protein CASRSDRETQYF.

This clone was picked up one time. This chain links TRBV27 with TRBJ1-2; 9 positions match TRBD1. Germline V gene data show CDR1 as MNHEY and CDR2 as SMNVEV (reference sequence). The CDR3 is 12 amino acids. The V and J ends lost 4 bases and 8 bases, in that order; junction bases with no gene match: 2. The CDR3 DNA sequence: TGTGCCAGCAGTTCGGGACAGGGAGGCTACACCTTC. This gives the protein CASSSGQGGYTF.

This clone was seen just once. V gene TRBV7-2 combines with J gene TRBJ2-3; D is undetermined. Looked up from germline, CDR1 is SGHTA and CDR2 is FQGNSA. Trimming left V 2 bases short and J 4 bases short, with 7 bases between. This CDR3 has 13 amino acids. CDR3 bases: TGTGCCAGCAGCTTACTAGGGCCAGATACGCAGTATTTT. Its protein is CASSLLGPDTQYF.

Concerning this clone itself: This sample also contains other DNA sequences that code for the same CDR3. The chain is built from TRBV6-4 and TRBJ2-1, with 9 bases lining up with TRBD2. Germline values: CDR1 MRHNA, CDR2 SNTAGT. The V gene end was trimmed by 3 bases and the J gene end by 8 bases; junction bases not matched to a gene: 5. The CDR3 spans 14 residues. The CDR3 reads CASSEGGGADEQFF. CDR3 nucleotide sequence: TGTGCCAGCAGTGAAGGCGGGGGGGCCGATGAGCAGTTCTTC.

CDR3 sequence: CASALGQGNEKLFF. The CDR3 nucleotides are TGTGCCAGCGCCCTGGGACAGGGGAACGAAAAACTGTTTTTT. The chain joins TRBV28 to TRBJ1-4; 10 nucleotides agree with TRBD1. The germline V gene has CDR1 MDHEN and CDR2 SYDVKM. The length of the CDR3 is 14 residues. Losses at the gene ends were 8 bases for V and 8 bases for J; bases not matched to a gene: 8.

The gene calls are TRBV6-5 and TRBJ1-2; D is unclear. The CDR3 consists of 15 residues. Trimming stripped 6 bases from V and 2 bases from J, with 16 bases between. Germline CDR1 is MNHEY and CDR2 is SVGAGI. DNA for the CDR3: TGTGCCAGCAGCCCGAAGGGCCTGAACAACTATGGCTACACCTTC. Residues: CASSPKGLNNYGYTF.

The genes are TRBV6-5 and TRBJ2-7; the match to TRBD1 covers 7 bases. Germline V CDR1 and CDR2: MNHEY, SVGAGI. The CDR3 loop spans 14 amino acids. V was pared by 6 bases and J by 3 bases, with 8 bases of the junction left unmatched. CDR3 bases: TGTGCCAGCAGGGGTCCGGGACAGATCTACGAGCAGTACTTC. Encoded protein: CASRGPGQIYEQYF.

Here the CDR3 DNA reads TGTGCCAGTCAGGATCCGGGGGCCAAGGGCGAAAAACTGTTTTTT. It translates to CASQDPGAKGEKLFF. The chain is built from TRBV19 and TRBJ1-4; perhaps TRBD1 as D (6 bases). CDR1 is LNHDA, CDR2 SQIVND, per germline (reference sequence). V was cut by 8 bases and J by 8 bases, with 21 bases left in between. CDR3 length: 15 amino acids.

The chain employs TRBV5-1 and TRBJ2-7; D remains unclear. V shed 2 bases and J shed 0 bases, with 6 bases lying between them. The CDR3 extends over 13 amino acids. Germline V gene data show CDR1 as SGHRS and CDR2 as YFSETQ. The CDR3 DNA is TGCGCCAGCAGCTTTGCTAGCTCCTACGAGCAGTACTTC. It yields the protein CASSFASSYEQYF. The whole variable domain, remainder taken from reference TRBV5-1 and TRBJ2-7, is KAGVTQTPRYLIKTRGQQVTLSCSPISGHRSVSWYQQTPGQGLQFLFEYFSETQRNKGNFPGRFSGRQFSNSRSEMNVSTLELGDSALYLCASSFASSYEQYFGPGTRLTVT.

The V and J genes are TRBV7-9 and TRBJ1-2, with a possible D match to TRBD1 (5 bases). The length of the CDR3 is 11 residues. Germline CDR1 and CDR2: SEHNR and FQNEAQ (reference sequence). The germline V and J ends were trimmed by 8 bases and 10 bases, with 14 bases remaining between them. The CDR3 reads CASRTGTHYTF. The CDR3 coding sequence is TGTGCCAGCCGCACTGGGACCCACTACACCTTC.

CDR3 coding DNA: TGTGCCAGCACCCCATGGACGTACCGGGGGTACGGCTATGGCTACACCTTC. This encodes CASTPWTYRGYGYGYTF. The rearrangement uses TRBV7-9 and TRBJ1-2, with a tentative D call TRBD1 (5 bases). There are 17 residues in the CDR3. V was cut by 7 bases and J by 4 bases, with 25 bases left in between. Germline V gives CDR1 SEHNR, CDR2 FQNEAQ (reference sequence).

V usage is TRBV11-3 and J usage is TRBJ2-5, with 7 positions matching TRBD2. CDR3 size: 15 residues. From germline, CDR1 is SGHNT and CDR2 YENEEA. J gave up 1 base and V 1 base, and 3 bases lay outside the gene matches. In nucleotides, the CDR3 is TGTGCCAGCAGCTTAGGGGAGGGAAGCCAAGAGACCCAGTACTTC. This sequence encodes CASSLGEGSQETQYF.

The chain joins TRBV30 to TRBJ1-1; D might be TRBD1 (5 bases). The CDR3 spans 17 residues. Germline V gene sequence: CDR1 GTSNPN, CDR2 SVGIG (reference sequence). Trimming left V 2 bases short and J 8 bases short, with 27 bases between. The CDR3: CAWSTVRGKDAETEAFF. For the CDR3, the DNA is TGTGCCTGGAGTACCGTCCGGGGGAAGGACGCTGAGACGGAAGCTTTCTTT.

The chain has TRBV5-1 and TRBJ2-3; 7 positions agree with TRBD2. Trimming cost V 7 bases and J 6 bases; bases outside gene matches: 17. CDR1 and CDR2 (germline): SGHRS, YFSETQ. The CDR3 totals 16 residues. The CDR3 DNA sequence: TGCGCCAGCCACCTCGGGGGGACTCCGTGGTCCGATACGCAGTATTTT. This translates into CASHLGGTPWSDTQYF.